This paragraph covers one T cell receptor beta chain sequence. The data belong to a study of preoperative IRX-2 immunotherapy in early breast cancer. Trimming removed 4 bases from V and 3 bases from J; junction bases left unmatched: 7. The CDR3 sequence is 16 residues long. The germline CDR1 and CDR2 sequences are MNHEY and SMNVEV (reference sequence). Described treatment: preoperative locoregional IRX-2 cytokine immunotherapy. This phase Ib study tested locoregional IRX-2 cytokine immunotherapy given before surgery. The table came from immunoSEQ multiplex PCR; TCRdb's copy has only in-frame clones and leaves some out. The sample includes 55,000 to 70,000 clones, less than 95% of them seen just once.

The J gene is TRBJ2-2, the V gene TRBV27; 8 nucleotides align to TRBD1. Specimen collection occurred from a patient treated with IRX-2 immunotherapy. This clonotype was sampled from a human donor with breast cancer. The CDR3 sequence: CASSSGTGIYTGELFF. The CDR3 coding sequence is TGTGCCAGCAGTTCGGGGACAGGAATCTACACCGGGGAGCTGTTTTTT.